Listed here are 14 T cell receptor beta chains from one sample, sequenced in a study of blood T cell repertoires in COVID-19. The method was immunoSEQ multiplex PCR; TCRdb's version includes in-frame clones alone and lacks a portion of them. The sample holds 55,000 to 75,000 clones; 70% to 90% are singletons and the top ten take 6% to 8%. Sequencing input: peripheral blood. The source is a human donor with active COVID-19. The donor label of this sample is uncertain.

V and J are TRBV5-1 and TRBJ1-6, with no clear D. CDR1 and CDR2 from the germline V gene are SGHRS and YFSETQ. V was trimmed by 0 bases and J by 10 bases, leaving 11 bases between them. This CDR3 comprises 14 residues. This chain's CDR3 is CASSLGQIFSPLHF. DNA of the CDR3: TGCGCCAGCAGCTTGGGGCAGATCTTCTCACCCCTCCACTTT. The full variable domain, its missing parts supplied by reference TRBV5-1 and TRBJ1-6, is KAGVTQTPRYLIKTRGQQVTLSCSPISGHRSVSWYQQTPGQGLQFLFEYFSETQRNKGNFPGRFSGRQFSNSRSEMNVSTLELGDSALYLCASSLGQIFSPLHFGNGTRLTVT.

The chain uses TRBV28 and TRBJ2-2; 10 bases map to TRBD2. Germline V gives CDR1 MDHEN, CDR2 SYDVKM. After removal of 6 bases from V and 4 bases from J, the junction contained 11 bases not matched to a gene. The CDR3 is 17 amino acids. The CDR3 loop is CASSRTSSGSGTGELFF. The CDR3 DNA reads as TGTGCCAGCAGCCGGACTTCTAGCGGGAGTGGCACCGGGGAGCTGTTTTTT. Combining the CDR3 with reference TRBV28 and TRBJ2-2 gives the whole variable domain DVKVTQSSRYLVKRTGEKVFLECVQDMDHENMFWYRQDPGLGLRLIYFSYDVKMKEKGDIPEGYSVSREKKERFSLILESASTNQTSMYLCASSRTSSGSGTGELFFGEGSRLTVL.

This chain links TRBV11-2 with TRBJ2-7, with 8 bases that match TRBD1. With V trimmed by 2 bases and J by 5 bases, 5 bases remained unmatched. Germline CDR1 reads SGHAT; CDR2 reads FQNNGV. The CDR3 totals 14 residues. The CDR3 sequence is CASSLSGTGHEQYF. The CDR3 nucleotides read TGTGCCAGCAGCTTATCCGGGACAGGTCACGAGCAGTACTTC.

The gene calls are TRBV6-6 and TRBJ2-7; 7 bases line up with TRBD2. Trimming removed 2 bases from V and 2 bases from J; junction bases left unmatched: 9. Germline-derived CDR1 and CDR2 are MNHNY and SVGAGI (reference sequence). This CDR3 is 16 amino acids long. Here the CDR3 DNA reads TGTGCCAGCAGTTACGGGGGGGGTGGTAGCACCTACGAGCAGTACTTC. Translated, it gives CASSYGGGGSTYEQYF.

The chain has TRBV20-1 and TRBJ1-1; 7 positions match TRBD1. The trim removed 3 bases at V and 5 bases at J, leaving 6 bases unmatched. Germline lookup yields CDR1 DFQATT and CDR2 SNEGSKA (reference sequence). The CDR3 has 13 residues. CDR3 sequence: CSASSQGGTEAFF. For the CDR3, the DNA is TGCAGTGCTAGTAGCCAGGGGGGAACTGAAGCTTTCTTT.

The CDR3 sequence is CASSLTAGGLSTDTQYF. For the CDR3, the DNA is TGCGCCAGCAGCTTGACTGCGGGGGGGCTTAGCACAGATACGCAGTATTTT. This chain uses TRBV5-1 with TRBJ2-3, with TRBD2 identical over 9 bases. The CDR3 totals 17 residues. Trimming at V came to 1 base and at J to 0 bases, leaving 6 bases not matched to a gene. Germline V gene data show CDR1 as SGHRS and CDR2 as YFSETQ.

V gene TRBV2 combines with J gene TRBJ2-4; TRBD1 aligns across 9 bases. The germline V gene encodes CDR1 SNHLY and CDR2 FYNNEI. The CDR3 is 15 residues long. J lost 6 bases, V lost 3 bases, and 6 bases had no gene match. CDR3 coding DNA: TGTGCCAGCAGTGATTCGAGACAGGGGGGAAACATTCAGTACTTC. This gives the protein CASSDSRQGGNIQYF.

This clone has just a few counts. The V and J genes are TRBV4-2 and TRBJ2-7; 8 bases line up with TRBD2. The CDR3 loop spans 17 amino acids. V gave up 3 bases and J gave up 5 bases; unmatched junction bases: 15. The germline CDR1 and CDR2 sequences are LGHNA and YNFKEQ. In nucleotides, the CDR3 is TGTGCCAGCAGCCAGGATCGAATTCGGGAGGGAAGGAACGAGCAGTACTTC. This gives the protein CASSQDRIREGRNEQYF.

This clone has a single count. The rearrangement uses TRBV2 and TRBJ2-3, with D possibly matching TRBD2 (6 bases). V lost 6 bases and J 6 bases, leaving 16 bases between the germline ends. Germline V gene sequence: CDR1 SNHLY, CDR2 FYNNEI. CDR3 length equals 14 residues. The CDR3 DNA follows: TGTGCCAGCAGAGGGGTCGGCCGGGGGGATACGCAGTATTTT. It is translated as CASRGVGRGDTQYF.

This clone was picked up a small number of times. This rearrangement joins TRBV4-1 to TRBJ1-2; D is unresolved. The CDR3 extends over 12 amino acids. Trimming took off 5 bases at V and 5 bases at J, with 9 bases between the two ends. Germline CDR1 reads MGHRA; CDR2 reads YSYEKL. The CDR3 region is CASSVHGYGYTF. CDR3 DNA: TGCGCCAGCAGCGTCCACGGGTATGGCTACACCTTC.

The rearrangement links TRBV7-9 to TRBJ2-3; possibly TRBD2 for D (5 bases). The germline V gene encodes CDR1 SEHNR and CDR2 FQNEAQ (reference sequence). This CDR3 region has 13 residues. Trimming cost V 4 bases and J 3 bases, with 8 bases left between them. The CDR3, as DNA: TGTGCCAGCAGCTCCCGGACTACAGATACGCAGTATTTT. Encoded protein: CASSSRTTDTQYF.

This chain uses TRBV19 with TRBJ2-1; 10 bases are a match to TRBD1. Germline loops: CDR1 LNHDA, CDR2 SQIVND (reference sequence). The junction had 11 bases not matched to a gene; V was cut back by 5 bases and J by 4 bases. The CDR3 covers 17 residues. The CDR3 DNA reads TGTGCCAGTAGTGTCCCGGGACAGGGGATCCTATACAATGAGCAGTTCTTC. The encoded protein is CASSVPGQGILYNEQFF. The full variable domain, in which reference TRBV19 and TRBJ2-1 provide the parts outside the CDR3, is DGGITQSPKYLFRKEGQNVTLSCEQNLNHDAMYWYRQDPGQGLRLIYYSQIVNDFQKGDIAEGYSVSREKKESFPLTVTSAQKNPTAFYLCASSVPGQGILYNEQFFGPGTRLTVL.

CDR3 region: CASSRRTRFAPGANVLTF. DNA for the CDR3: TGCGCCAGCAGCCGTCGGACTAGGTTTGCGCCTGGGGCCAACGTCCTGACTTTC. V is TRBV4-1 and J is TRBJ2-6; 7 bases are a match to TRBD2. CDR1 and CDR2 from the germline V gene are MGHRA and YSYEKL. V lost 4 bases to trimming and J lost 2 bases; unmatched junction nucleotides: 11. The CDR3 has 18 amino acids.

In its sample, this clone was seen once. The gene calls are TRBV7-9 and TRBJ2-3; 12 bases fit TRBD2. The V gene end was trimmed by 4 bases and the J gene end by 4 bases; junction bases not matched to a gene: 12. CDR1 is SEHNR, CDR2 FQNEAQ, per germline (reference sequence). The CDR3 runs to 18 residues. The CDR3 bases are TGTGCCAGCAGCTCACGCCGGACTAGCGGGGTAGGTCCAGATACGCAGTATTTT. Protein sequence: CASSSRRTSGVGPDTQYF.